Listed below are T cell receptor beta chains from one sample, sequenced in a study of cytomegalovirus exposure and HLA in healthy donors. Produced via immunoSEQ multiplex PCR; TCRdb's table is partial and in-frame only. The sample has nearly 200,000 clones, about 79% seen once. The material sequenced was PBMCs. These receptor sequences come from a woman in her thirties in good health and CMV-seropositive. CDR3s include the opening cysteine and the closing phenylalanine or tryptophan. D genes are given only for firm matches. Not all rows give a size; the values are once, few, many and, for expanded clones, a class.

D gene	V gene	CDR3 length	clone size	J gene	CDR3 DNA	CDR3 protein
NA	TRBV7-9	16	NA	TRBJ2-7	TGTGCCAGCAGCTTAACCGCAGGGGCTTCCCCCTACGAGCAGTACTTC	CASSLTAGASPYEQYF
TRBD1	TRBV29-1	14	NA	TRBJ1-2	TGCAGCGTCCTCGGGGGACAGGGACACTATGGCTACACCTTC	CSVLGGQGHYGYTF
NA	TRBV28	13	NA	TRBJ1-1	TGTGCCAGCAGTCCCAGGGAAAACACTGAAGCTTTCTTT	CASSPRENTEAFF
NA	TRBV2	15	once	TRBJ2-3	TGTGCCAGCAGTGAAACAGAAACTAGCACAGATACGCAGTATTTT	CASSETETSTDTQYF
NA	TRBV28	11	NA	TRBJ2-7	TGTGCCAGCAGTACCAGGGGCGAGCAGTACTTC	CASSTRGEQYF
NA	TRBV6-1	16	NA	TRBJ2-1	TGTGCCAGCAGTGAGTACAGCAGTCAATCGAACAATGAGCAGTTCTTC	CASSEYSSQSNNEQFF
TRBD2	TRBV9	19	NA	TRBJ2-3	TGTGCCAGCAGCGTTAGGGGACTAGCGGGCCGATCTAGCACAGATACGCAGTATTTT	CASSVRGLAGRSSTDTQYF
NA	TRBV5-6	13	NA	TRBJ1-2	TGTGCCAGCAGCAGTCAGGGGACCTATGGCTACACCTTC	CASSSQGTYGYTF
TRBD1	TRBV27	14	NA	TRBJ1-4	TGTGCCAGCAGGGGATTGGGACAGCACGAAAAACTGTTTTTT	CASRGLGQHEKLFF
TRBD1	TRBV4-2	16	NA	TRBJ1-2	TGTGCCAGCAGCCAAGATAGGTCCCCAGGGGGCTCTGGCTACACCTTC	CASSQDRSPGGSGYTF
NA	TRBV2	11	NA	TRBJ2-5	TGTGCCAGCAGCCCACAAGAGACCCAGTACTTC	CASSPQETQYF
NA	TRBV6-4	14	NA	TRBJ1-2	TGTGCCAGCAGCCCGACGAGCTGGGGCCGGGGCTACACCTTC	CASSPTSWGRGYTF
TRBD1	TRBV30	15	NA	TRBJ1-2	TGTGCCTGGAGTCTTCTGGTTGGGACAGGACCCGGCTACACCTTC	CAWSLLVGTGPGYTF
NA	TRBV2	15	NA	TRBJ2-1	TGTGCCAGCAGTGGGAGCGCAAGCTCCTACAATGAGCAGTTCTTC	CASSGSASSYNEQFF
TRBD1	TRBV5-6	15	NA	TRBJ2-1	TGTGCCAGCAGCCCCGGGACAGGGGATGGCAATGAGCAGTTCTTC	CASSPGTGDGNEQFF
NA	TRBV27	17	NA	TRBJ2-7	TGTGCCAGCAGTTTAAGGGTTGAGGGATGGGTTTCTTACGAGCAGTACTTC	CASSLRVEGWVSYEQYF
TRBD2	TRBV2	16	NA	TRBJ2-3	TGTGCCAGCCGCCAGATGCCTAGCGGGAGCACAGATACGCAGTATTTT	CASRQMPSGSTDTQYF
TRBD2	TRBV2	15	NA	TRBJ2-2	TGTGCCAGCAGTGCGGAAGCGGGAGCCACCGGGGAGCTGTTTTTT	CASSAEAGATGELFF
TRBD1	TRBV2	12	NA	TRBJ1-4	TGTGCCAGCAGTGGACAGGGAGAGACGCTGTTTTTT	CASSGQGETLFF
NA	TRBV30	14	NA	TRBJ1-5	TGTGCCTGGAGTCGGAGTCGGTCCAATCAGCCCCAGCATTTT	CAWSRSRSNQPQHF
TRBD2	TRBV7-3	15	NA	TRBJ2-3	TGTGCCAGCAGCTTATCAGCGGGAGCATCCGATACGCAGTATTTT	CASSLSAGASDTQYF
TRBD2	TRBV7-2	16	few	TRBJ2-2	TGTGCCAGCAGCTTAGTGTTAGCGGGAGCGGCTGGGGAGCTGTTTTTT	CASSLVLAGAAGELFF
TRBD1	TRBV27	14	NA	TRBJ2-7	TGTGCCAGCAGTTTATTACAGGGGGCCTACGAGCAGTACTTC	CASSLLQGAYEQYF
TRBD1	TRBV6-6	15	NA	TRBJ2-1	TGTGCCAGCAGCAACGGGCAGGGGGCGCGGAATGAGCAGTTCTTC	CASSNGQGARNEQFF
NA	TRBV12-1	15	NA	TRBJ2-7	TGTGCCAGAGGAACGACCGGCGGCTTCCCCTACGAGCAGTACTTC	CARGTTGGFPYEQYF
TRBD2	TRBV5-1	15	NA	TRBJ2-5	TGCGCCAGTTCGGGACTAGCGGGAGCAGGAGAGACCCAGTACTTC	CASSGLAGAGETQYF
NA	TRBV7-8	15	NA	TRBJ1-1	TGTGCCAGCAGCTTATATTCTGCGTGGCAGGGTGAAGCTTTCTTT	CASSLYSAWQGEAFF
NA	TRBV5-1	14	NA	TRBJ2-7	TGCGCCAGCAGCTTGGTAGGGGGGGTCGACGAGCAGTACTTC	CASSLVGGVDEQYF
NA	TRBV11-1	15	few	TRBJ2-5	TGTGCCAGCGAACGGGCGGCTCCCCTCCCACAGGCCCAGTACTTC	CASERAAPLPQAQYF
TRBD1	TRBV15	13	NA	TRBJ1-2	TGTGCCACCAGCAAAGGGGGCGGCTATGGCTACACCTTC	CATSKGGGYGYTF
TRBD1	TRBV15	14	NA	TRBJ2-7	TGTGCCACCAGTCTTGGGACAGGGAACTACGAGCAGTACTTC	CATSLGTGNYEQYF
NA	TRBV25-1	16	NA	TRBJ2-1	TGTGCCAGCAGTGAGGTTGAGGCTAGGAGCTACAATGAGCAGTTCTTC	CASSEVEARSYNEQFF
NA	TRBV7-2	16	NA	TRBJ2-1	TGTGCCAGCAGCTACGCCACTGGAGACTCCTACAATGAGCAGTTCTTC	CASSYATGDSYNEQFF
NA	TRBV5-4	14	NA	TRBJ2-3	TGTGCCAGCAGCTTCCCTGGGCCCACAGATACGCAGTATTTT	CASSFPGPTDTQYF
TRBD1	TRBV6-1	13	few	TRBJ2-3	TGTGCCAGCAGGGGACAGCCCACAGATACGCAGTATTTT	CASRGQPTDTQYF
NA	TRBV28	14	NA	TRBJ1-2	TGTGCCAGCAGTTTGCCAGGGAGGATCTATGGCTACACCTTC	CASSLPGRIYGYTF
TRBD1	TRBV29-1	14	NA	TRBJ2-7	TGCAGCGTTGGAGGGGGCAGTTCCACCTACGAGCAGTACTTC	CSVGGGSSTYEQYF
NA	TRBV2	16	NA	TRBJ2-3	TGTGCCAGCAGTGATCGACAGACAAGTCGCACAGATACGCAGTATTTT	CASSDRQTSRTDTQYF
NA	TRBV2	15	few	TRBJ1-1	TGTGCCAGCGTAGGAGGGTCGGTTGTGAACACTGAAGCTTTCTTT	CASVGGSVVNTEAFF
NA	TRBV30	14	NA	TRBJ1-4	TGTGCCTGGAGTGTCCTGTTGTTAAGCGAAAAACTGTTTTTT	CAWSVLLLSEKLFF
TRBD1	TRBV5-4	14	NA	TRBJ1-1	TGTGCCAGCAGCTACGACAGGGATCTCACTGAAGCTTTCTTT	CASSYDRDLTEAFF
NA	TRBV28	12	NA	TRBJ1-5	TGTGCCAGCAACCAGGTCAATCAGCCCCAGCATTTT	CASNQVNQPQHF
NA	TRBV5-1	15	NA	TRBJ1-1	TGCGCCAGCAGCTTGGTTGAGGGTGGGTCAATAAGAGCTTTCTTT	CASSLVEGGSIRAFF